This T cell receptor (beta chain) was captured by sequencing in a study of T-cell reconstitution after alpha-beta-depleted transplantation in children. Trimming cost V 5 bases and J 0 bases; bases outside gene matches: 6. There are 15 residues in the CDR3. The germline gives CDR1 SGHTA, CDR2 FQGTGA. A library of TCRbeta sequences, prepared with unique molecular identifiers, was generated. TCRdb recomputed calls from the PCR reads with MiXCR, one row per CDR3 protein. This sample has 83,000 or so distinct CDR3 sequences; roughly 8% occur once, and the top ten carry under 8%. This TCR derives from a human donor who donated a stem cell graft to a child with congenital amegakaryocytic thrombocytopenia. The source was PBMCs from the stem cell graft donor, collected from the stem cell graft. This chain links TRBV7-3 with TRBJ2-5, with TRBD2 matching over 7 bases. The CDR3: CASSLSGTYQETQYF. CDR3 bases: TGTGCCAGCAGCCTAAGCGGGACGTACCAAGAGACCCAGTACTTC.